Below, 9 T cell receptor beta chains from the same sample are listed, as sequenced in a study of T cell responses to AZD1222 COVID-19 vaccine (dated by TCRdb to the early 2020s). Reading the label with the study, this specimen's time point is: baseline before first vaccination. Receptors were amplified or captured by the immunoSEQ multiplex PCR assay. Sourced from immuneACCESS, this table was stored by TCRdb with only in-frame sequences that have V and J called. A share of the clones is absent; for the studies checked, an unresolved V gene accounts for under half, and the remainder has no known explanation. This sample lists roughly 100,000 clones; approximately 90% were detected once. Together, the top ten hold roughly 9.2% of the sample. The sample consisted of peripheral blood, taken on day 0 of AZD1222 vaccination. All receptors derive from an adult in good health.

The rearrangement uses TRBV28 and TRBJ1-5; D unresolved. Per the germline V gene, CDR1 is MDHEN and CDR2 is SYDVKM. V was pared by 5 bases and J by 1 base, with 9 bases between. This CDR3 contains 14 residues. The CDR3: CASSAVRSNQPQHF. The CDR3 nucleotides read TGTGCCAGCAGTGCAGTGAGGAGCAATCAGCCCCAGCATTTT.

The count of this clone is one. This chain joins TRBV29-1 and TRBJ1-3, with 8 nucleotides matching TRBD1. The germline gives CDR1 SQVTM, CDR2 ANQGSEA. The CDR3 loop spans 15 amino acids. V trimming: 3 bases; J trimming: 4 bases; junction bases outside the gene matches: 8. CDR3 in DNA: TGCAGCGTTGAGAGCAGGGGGCGAGGAGGAAACACCATATATTTT. Translation gives CSVESRGRGGNTIYF.

This chain links TRBV24-1 with TRBJ2-1; 13 positions agree with TRBD2. CDR1 and CDR2 from the germline V gene are KGHDR and SFDVKD. This CDR3 has 16 residues. V dropped 2 bases and J dropped 8; count of bases not matched to a gene: 5. As DNA, the CDR3 is TGTGCCACCAGTGATTCTACTAGCGGGAGGGCCTATGAGCAGTTCTTC. Amino acids: CATSDSTSGRAYEQFF.

The chain links TRBV30 to TRBJ1-5; D gene uncertain. CDR1 and CDR2 from the germline V gene are GTSNPN and SVGIG (reference sequence). Trimming left V 3 bases short and J 5 bases short, with 11 bases between. The CDR3 length is 13 residues. CDR3 loop: CAWRGRIDQPQHF. CDR3 nucleotide sequence: TGTGCCTGGAGAGGACGAATTGATCAGCCCCAGCATTTT.

The CDR3 spells CASSLQYLETQYF. As DNA, the CDR3 is TGTGCCAGCAGCCTACAATATCTGGAGACCCAGTACTTC. J is TRBJ2-5 and V is TRBV11-2; no firm D call. Trimming took 5 bases from V and 5 from J, leaving 12 bases between them. CDR1 and CDR2 from the germline V gene are SGHAT and FQNNGV. CDR3 length equals 13 residues.

V usage is TRBV7-2 and J usage is TRBJ2-1; no reliable D call. Trimming removed 2 bases from V and 8 bases from J, with 10 bases in between. The CDR3 length is 13 residues. CDR1 and CDR2 from the germline V gene are SGHTA and FQGNSA. The CDR3 DNA reads as TGTGCCAGCAGCTTACGGGTTTTGGATGAGCAGTTCTTC. Its translation: CASSLRVLDEQFF.

The J gene is TRBJ1-5, the V gene TRBV27; a possible D gene is TRBD1 (6 bases). This CDR3 region has 16 residues. Germline V gene data show CDR1 as MNHEY and CDR2 as SMNVEV (reference sequence). V was shortened by 5 bases and J by 0 bases, with 14 bases between the two germline ends. CDR3 protein: CASSPAYRVSNQPQHF. As DNA, the CDR3 is TGTGCCAGCAGTCCCGCCTACAGGGTTAGCAATCAGCCCCAGCATTTT.

The chain has TRBV2 and TRBJ2-3, with TRBD2 as a possible D gene (5 bases). Germline V gene data show CDR1 as SNHLY and CDR2 as FYNNEI. Trimming removed 6 bases from V and 8 bases from J, with 15 bases in between. The CDR3 runs 13 residues. The CDR3 protein is CASRVLVSGTQYF. CDR3 sequence (DNA): TGTGCCAGCAGAGTACTAGTTTCGGGTACGCAGTATTTT.

This clone was picked up one time. Germline and junction disagree at one end, which may indicate a read error. The rearrangement joins TRBV7-7 to TRBJ2-3, with 14 bases identical to TRBD2. Germline V gene lookup returns CDR1 SSHAT and CDR2 FNYEAQ (reference sequence). The CDR3 totals 21 residues. The CDR3 sequence: CASSSRIVGLAGGGGTDTQYF. The CDR3 DNA sequence: TGTGCTAGCAGCTCCCGGATTGTAGGACTAGCGGGAGGAGGGGGCACAGATACGCAGTATTTT.